Sequencing of this T cell receptor beta chain was carried out in a study of blood T cell repertoires in COVID-19. The wider study: Spain, Italy and the United States supplied samples that represented acute and convalescent COVID-19. The analysed material was cDNA or gDNA that came from T cells, B-cell-depleted T cells, or PBMCs.

Followed longitudinally, the Seattle patients had been enrolled during active infection. This clone was found a few times. Per germline, CDR1 SGHAT and CDR2 FQNNGV. The CDR3 consists of 16 residues. Trimming removed 6 bases from V and 0 bases from J; junction bases left unmatched: 6. How the authors handled the data: It was from reference gene primer amplification that nucleated cell counts were estimated. This table comes from immunoSEQ multiplex PCR, and its TCRdb copy is limited to in-frame clones, with some not included. V and J calls and clone size come straight from that table; D and trimming were deduced from the DNA. The repertoire has about 73,000 clones, around 77% of them found once; the top ten carry under 3%.

Sequences were obtained from peripheral blood. The clonotype was recovered from a man between 70 and 80 years old with COVID-19, enrolled during active disease. The J gene is TRBJ2-7, the V gene TRBV11-2; 12 bases are a match to TRBD2. For the CDR3, the DNA is TGTGCCAGCAGGGGGACTAGCGGGCCCGACTCCTACGAGCAGTACTTC. It encodes CASRGTSGPDSYEQYF.